What follows describes a single TCR beta chain. Its antigen is still unknown. Base qualities were left out, and no much larger clone turns up one base away. Using the deep immunoSEQ assay, TCR CDR3 regions were amplified from genomic DNA by multiplex PCR. Extracted genomic DNA from each cell subset was spread evenly across all wells of several immunoSEQ 96-well plates, with each plate serving as a replicate. Each replicate PCR for sorted subsets received about 200 ng genomic DNA, equal to tens of thousands of T cell genomes. Purified libraries were quantified with a Qubit 3.0 fluorometer, sized on a Bioanalyzer 2100, and re-quantified with the KAPA Library Quantification kit. Each immunoSEQ 96-well plate was sequenced on its own single-read 150-cycle Illumina NextSeq 550 flow cell. The authors' pipeline ran thus. Because the immunoSEQ output held only junctional sequences and lacked quality scores, the filtering could not match the filtering applied to full-length reads. Sequences were annotated with PyIR, a Python wrapper for IgBLAST v1.9, and V/J genes and CDR3 were assigned using IMGT germline references. Reads were removed for weak V/J assignments (E-value above 1e-6), missing CDR3, stop codons, out-of-frame junctions, or ambiguous translated residues. V3J clonotypes were defined by identical inferred V gene, J gene, and CDR3 amino acid sequence. Percentage overlap between repertoires was calculated by dividing the number of shared unique clonotypes by the size of the smaller repertoire. Richness of each repertoire was evaluated using RTK rarefaction, the Chao1 estimator, and Recon v2.1 estimates of unobserved clonotypes. Generation probabilities were computed with OLGA for all TCRbeta clonotypes obtained by the gDNA method from a few donors. TCRdb re-hosts the immuneACCESS table, in-frame sequences only. Its copies lack some clones; in the studies checked, an unresolved V gene accounts for under half of them, and the cause for the rest is not known. That table furnishes V, J and clone size, whereas the DNA furnished D and trimming. In all, the sample holds 2 million to 2.5 million clones, and 80% to 95% of those were seen once. The top ten constitute approximately 0.36% of the sample.

Measured from the cysteine to the phenylalanine, the CDR3 is 17 residues long. The sequence is cut down to CDR3 DNA, 51 bases in frame from base 1. The germline V gene supplies CDR1 SGHAT and CDR2 FQNNGV. The V end gives up 1 base and the J end 2 bases, leaving 9 bases in the junction not matched to a gene. The record originates from a study of shared clonotypes between healthy human individuals (dated by TCRdb to 2020 to 2022). Background for the entire study: A couple of women and a few men aged 18 to 49 years were included in the cohort. Leukapheresis yielded between about 0.94 and 9 billion PBMCs per donor. The study deeply sequenced blood TCR repertoires of five healthy adults to estimate repertoire size and the extent of clonotype sharing between individuals. For each donor, three plates each were used for CD4 naive and CD4 memory, two plates were used for CD8 naive, and one plate was used for CD8 memory. To increase sequencing depth and limit assay-specific biases, different laboratories used diverse techniques to prepare libraries and sequence TCR repertoires.

The investigation overall reported the following: Across four donors, approximately 4.9% of naive CD4, approximately 3.5% of naive CD8, about 2.3% of memory CD4, and about 0.44% of memory CD8 clonotypes were shared. Clonotypes shared by all four sorted-subset donors showed higher generation probabilities than non-shared clonotypes. Sampling was restricted to blood, and TCR repertoires in tissue are likely to differ from TCR repertoires in blood. Naive subsets generally had larger estimated clonotype richness than memory subsets did. Rarefaction of sorted-subset datasets indicated incomplete sequencing despite the large sequencing depth. The small number of donors limited the genetic and exposure-history diversity represented. Based on pairwise subsampling, the degree of clonotype sharing among donors was expected to be affected by sequencing depth.

Healthy HIV-negative adults with no recently reported acute infections or vaccinations were included as donors. All donors were Caucasian adults living in Nashville, Tennessee, USA. CD4+ T cells were enriched through magnetic negative selection, after which naive cells were positively selected on CD45RA and the remaining negative fraction served as the memory subset. After blood collection by leukapheresis, PBMCs were isolated using Ficoll-Histopaque density gradient centrifugation and then cryopreserved in the vapor phase of liquid nitrogen. Analytical flow cytometry was used to check the purity and quantity of each magnetically sorted T cell population. Each sorted fraction had its genomic DNA isolated and then quantified by UV absorbance on a Nanodrop 2000c.

Here the chain combines TRBV11-2 and TRBJ2-7; TRBD2 matches 9 bases in the middle. Sequenced: naive CD4+ T cells from PBMCs. The cell subset or site label corresponds to: CD45RA+ positively selected. The TCR originated in a man aged 18 to 29 in good health. Some clones in this sample may be carry-over from other donors' samples. The sequenced DNA is TGTGCCAGCAGCTTAGGGGCGGTAGCGGGAGTCGCCTACGAGCAGTACTTC. This yields the protein CASSLGAVAGVAYEQYF.